This T cell receptor beta chain was recovered during a study of high-grade serous ovarian cancer treatment subgroups. Only in-frame clones appear in the TCRdb table, and some are missing; sequencing was by immunoSEQ multiplex PCR. Counted here are more than 850 clones, less than 75% occurring once; the ten biggest clones make up approximately 9.2%. Tumor samples were taken before definitive surgery or chemotherapy. Material: tumor tissue. The sequence derives from a human donor with high-grade serous ovarian cancer.

This chain's CDR3 is CASSSGLAGGNNEQFF. The CDR3 DNA follows: TGTGCCAGCAGTTCCGGACTAGCGGGGGGTAACAATGAGCAGTTCTTC. The V gene is TRBV6-6, the J gene TRBJ2-1; 14 bases map to TRBD2. There are 16 residues in the CDR3. The trim removed 4 bases at V and 5 bases at J, leaving 4 bases unmatched. The germline V gene has CDR1 MNHNY and CDR2 SVGAGI (reference sequence).